This TCR beta chain is from a study of vaccination and CD4 T cells after COVID-19. Looked up from germline, CDR1 is SGHVS and CDR2 is FQNEAQ. The J segment lost 8 bases and the V segment lost 5 bases, leaving 14 bases of the junction unmatched. The CDR3 runs 17 residues. On this clonotype: The antigen is not known.

Oncomine TCR Beta short-read sequencing was applied to DNA from cultured CD4+ T cells. TCRdb passed the PCR reads through MiXCR, listing each CDR3 protein once. This sample has approximately 9,000 distinct CDR3 sequences, with 45% to 55% found just once. Treatment specified: approximately nine-day PBMC culture with coronavirus spike peptide pools or control peptides (ViraFEST assay). Culture of fewer than 2.5 million PBMCs per well took place with roughly 10 IU/ml IL-2 and roughly 9.8 ug/ml peptide pools. V gene TRBV7-8 combines with J gene TRBJ2-1; 11 bases match TRBD2. The sample taken for sequencing was CD4+ T cells from blood, cultured in vitro. The clonotype was recovered from a human donor who had recovered from COVID-19. CDR3 region: CASSLLTSGRGRDEQFF. The CDR3 DNA reads as TGTGCCAGCAGCCTTCTAACTAGCGGGAGAGGCCGGGATGAGCAGTTCTTC.